Shown below are 9 T cell receptor beta chains from a single sample sequenced in a study of T-cell reconstitution after alpha-beta-depleted transplantation in children. Construction of the TCRbeta library involved unique molecular identifiers. TCRdb itself ran the PCR reads through MiXCR, one entry per CDR3 protein. The sample includes fewer than 350,000 distinct CDR3 sequences, approximately 10% of them seen just once. Sequences were derived from peripheral blood, sampled 180 days after TCRalphabeta/CD19-depleted stem cell transplant. Receptors were obtained from a male patient aged 2-15 years who had a stem cell transplant for chronic granulomatous disease, so the T cells may come from the graft donor.

At least ten counts were recorded for this clonotype. The chain joins TRBV15 to TRBJ2-7; D is ambiguous. The CDR3 contains 14 residues. Germline V gene lookup returns CDR1 LNHNV and CDR2 YYDKDF (reference sequence). Trimming shortened V by 8 bases and J by 1 base, and 15 bases separated the two germline ends. In DNA form, the CDR3 reads TGTGCCACCCGAGTCATGGAAACTTCCTACGAGCAGTACTTC. Protein sequence: CATRVMETSYEQYF.

This clonotype was counted many times. CDR3 protein: CASAPTGNTGELFF. CDR3 nucleotide sequence: TGTGCCAGCGCCCCGACGGGGAACACCGGGGAGCTGTTTTTT. This sequence joins TRBV12-3 or TRBV12-4 and TRBJ2-2; D gene uncertain. The CDR3 runs 14 residues. The V end lost 8 bases, the J end lost 1 base, and 11 bases lay between the germline ends.

There are many counts of this clonotype. The chain uses TRBV5-1 and TRBJ2-4, with TRBD2 as a possible D gene (5 bases). The CDR3 has 14 residues. Germline lookup yields CDR1 SGHRS and CDR2 YFSETQ. V shed 0 bases and J shed 3 bases, with 7 bases lying between them. The CDR3 protein is CASSLGRDKNIQYF. The DNA of the CDR3 is TGCGCCAGCAGCTTGGGACGGGACAAAAACATTCAGTACTTC.

This clonotype was detected many times. V is TRBV5-5 and J is TRBJ2-6, with 7 bases matching TRBD1. This CDR3 has 16 amino acids. The junction had 3 bases not matched to a gene; V was cut back by 3 bases and J by 0 bases. In germline, CDR1 is SGHKS, CDR2 YYEKEE (reference sequence). Written as DNA, the CDR3 is TGTGCCAGCAGCTCGGGACAGACCTCTGGGGCCAACGTCCTGACTTTC. This translates into CASSSGQTSGANVLTF.

For this clonotype: A read error may explain this, as a much larger clone is one base away. J is TRBJ2-5 and V is TRBV20-1; 7 bases are a match to TRBD2. From germline, CDR1 is DFQATT and CDR2 SNEGSKA (reference sequence). This CDR3 comprises 12 residues. The CDR3 DNA reads as TGCAGTCCTAGTGCGGGGGAAGAGACCCAGTACTTC. Encoded protein: CSPSAGEETQYF.

This clonotype was recorded at least ten times. The chain recombines TRBV12-3 or TRBV12-4 with TRBJ2-3; 9 bases agree with TRBD2. After removal of 2 bases from V and 0 bases from J, the junction contained 6 bases not matched to a gene. This CDR3 contains 17 residues. Here the CDR3 DNA reads TGTGCCAGCAGTTTATGGCGGGGGGGCCTTAGCACAGATACGCAGTATTTT. It specifies CASSLWRGGLSTDTQYF.

A few counts support this clonotype. The chain recombines TRBV5-6 with TRBJ1-2; TRBD1 matches 9 bases. The junction had 9 bases not matched to a gene; V was cut back by 3 bases and J by 3 bases. This CDR3 spans 16 amino acids. Germline V gives CDR1 SGHDT, CDR2 YYEEEE. In DNA form, the CDR3 reads TGTGCCAGCAGCTCCTCCGGGACAGGGAATCACTATGGCTACACCTTC. It is translated as CASSSSGTGNHYGYTF.

This clonotype was recorded at least ten times. The chain employs TRBV11-3 and TRBJ2-1; 7 positions match TRBD1. J gave up 0 bases and V 5 bases, and 4 bases lay outside the gene matches. Germline CDR1 reads SGHNT; CDR2 reads YENEEA. This CDR3 region has 15 residues. CDR3 residues: CASSPGTVSYNEQFF. CDR3 in DNA: TGTGCCAGCAGCCCCGGGACAGTCTCCTACAATGAGCAGTTCTTC.

There are many counts of this clonotype. The chain joins TRBV5-6 to TRBJ2-2; no clear D. V was clipped by 4 bases and J by 6 bases, with 10 bases between them. There are 13 residues in the CDR3. Per germline, CDR1 SGHDT and CDR2 YYEEEE. CDR3 sequence reads: CASSPRRAGELFF. The CDR3 region has the DNA TGTGCCAGCAGCCCCCGAAGGGCCGGGGAGCTGTTTTTT.